The rows below give T cell receptor beta chains drawn from one sample of a study of blood T cell repertoires in COVID-19. Sequencing used immunoSEQ multiplex PCR; TCRdb keeps in-frame clones, though not all of them. This table holds just over 300,000 clones, approximately 85% found once. Sequenced sample: PBMCs or T cells enriched from blood (not recorded which). All receptors come from a man aged 25-40 years who had recovered from COVID-19. Each CDR3 is given with its conserved first and last residue. A D gene is named only where the DNA matches it firmly. Part of the rows lack a size; the others show once, few, many or a class for expanded clones.

J: TRBJ2-5; length: 16; size: NA; V: TRBV9; D: NA; DNA: TGTGCCAGCAGCGTAGGCCCCAACACAAAAGTAGAGACCCAGTACTTC; CDR3: CASSVGPNTKVETQYF
J: TRBJ2-7; length: 13; size: NA; V: TRBV29-1; D: NA; DNA: TGCAGCGTTGAAGCGGGACTGGGGTACGAGCAGTACTTC; CDR3: CSVEAGLGYEQYF
J: TRBJ2-3; length: 15; size: NA; V: TRBV27; D: TRBD2; DNA: TGTGCCAGCAGTGAACTAGCGGGGGGTCTGGATACGCAGTATTTT; CDR3: CASSELAGGLDTQYF
J: TRBJ1-3; length: 16; size: NA; V: TRBV14; D: NA; DNA: TGTGCCAGCAGCCAAGATCCCATGAGCTCTGGAAACACCATATATTTT; CDR3: CASSQDPMSSGNTIYF
J: TRBJ1-4; length: 17; size: NA; V: TRBV4-1; D: NA; DNA: TGCGCCAGCAGCCAAGGAAGAGAGGGCGCGGATAATGAAAAACTGTTTTTT; CDR3: CASSQGREGADNEKLFF
J: TRBJ2-7; length: 15; size: NA; V: TRBV7-7; D: TRBD1; DNA: TGTGCTAGCAGCATGGGGACAGGGGGCGAGAACGAGCAGTACTTC; CDR3: CASSMGTGGENEQYF
J: TRBJ2-1; length: 13; size: NA; V: TRBV7-2; D: TRBD2; DNA: TGTGCCAGCAGCTTGTCACTAGCGGGGGGGCCAGTCTTC; CDR3: CASSLSLAGGPVF
J: TRBJ2-2; length: 14; size: NA; V: TRBV7-2; D: NA; DNA: TGTGCCAGCAGCTTAGTGTCCAGCACCGGGGAGCTGTTTTTT; CDR3: CASSLVSSTGELFF
J: TRBJ2-3; length: 14; size: few; V: TRBV7-2; D: TRBD2; DNA: TGTGCCAGCCGCGATAGCGGGGGGCAATATACGCAGTATTTT; CDR3: CASRDSGGQYTQYF
J: TRBJ2-3; length: 15; size: NA; V: TRBV24-1; D: NA; DNA: TGTGCCACCAGTGACCCCGGGGGTAGCACAGATACGCAGTATTTT; CDR3: CATSDPGGSTDTQYF
J: TRBJ2-1; length: 13; size: NA; V: TRBV5-6; D: TRBD1; DNA: TGTGCCAGTGCACGACAGGGTGGGAATGAGCAGTTCTTC; CDR3: CASARQGGNEQFF
J: TRBJ1-2; length: 16; size: NA; V: TRBV6-6; D: NA; DNA: TGTGCCAGCAGTCCCCCTCGAACGGACAGCAAAGGTGGCTACACCTTC; CDR3: CASSPPRTDSKGGYTF